These T cell receptor beta chains were read from a single sample in a study of blood T cell repertoires in COVID-19. Sequencing used immunoSEQ multiplex PCR; TCRdb keeps in-frame clones, though not all of them. The table shows approximately 240,000 clones, with around 82% occurring only once. Sequencing input: peripheral blood. All receptors derive from a woman older than 75 with active or convalescent COVID-19. Each CDR3 is given with its conserved first and last residue. The D gene is left open where the match is weak. Not every row has a clone size; where given, it reads once, few, many or a size class.

V	D	size	J	DNA	CDR3
TRBV7-2	-	few	TRBJ1-4	TGTGCCAGCAGCACCCGGGACACCTCGTATGAAAAACTGTTTTTT	CASSTRDTSYEKLFF
TRBV12-3/TRBV12-4	-	-	TRBJ1-1	TGTGCCAGCCGAGGAGCGAACACTGAAGCTTTCTTT	CASRGANTEAFF
TRBV5-5	-	few	TRBJ1-6	TGTGCCAGCAGCGGGGCTACGGCGGCCAATTCACCCCTCCACTTT	CASSGATAANSPLHF
TRBV3-1/TRBV3-2	-	-	TRBJ1-2	TGTGCCAGCAGCCCATTGGACGGGAGAGAGAGTGGCTACACCTTC	CASSPLDGRESGYTF
TRBV5-1	-	-	TRBJ1-2	TGCGCCAGCAGCTTTGGCGGGAGCGGCTATGGCTACACCTTC	CASSFGGSGYGYTF
TRBV19	TRBD1	-	TRBJ1-1	TGTGCCAGTAGCAACGACAGGGGCACTGAAGCTTTCTTT	CASSNDRGTEAFF
TRBV5-1	TRBD2	-	TRBJ2-5	TGCGCCAGCAGCCCGGGGGGGCTAGCTAAAGAGACCCAGTACTTC	CASSPGGLAKETQYF
TRBV6-5	TRBD1	-	TRBJ2-7	TGTGCCAGCAGTCCTCAGACAGGGGGCCGCTACGAGCAGTACTTC	CASSPQTGGRYEQYF
TRBV2	TRBD1	-	TRBJ1-5	TGTGCCAGCAGTACACAGGGGGTCAATCAGCCCCAGCATTTT	CASSTQGVNQPQHF
TRBV3-1/TRBV3-2	-	-	TRBJ1-2	TGTGCCAGCAGCCAATCAAGCGGTAGAGATTATGGCTACACCTTC	CASSQSSGRDYGYTF
TRBV11-2	-	-	TRBJ1-1	TGTGCCAGCAGCTTGGTCCAGGGCACTGAAGCTTTCTTT	CASSLVQGTEAFF
TRBV30	-	-	TRBJ2-5	TGTGCCTGGACTCGGGTAGCGCAGACCCAGTACTTC	CAWTRVAQTQYF
TRBV5-1	-	-	TRBJ1-5	TGCGCCAGCAGCTTGGGCCAGGGCCAGCCCCAGCATTTT	CASSLGQGQPQHF
TRBV19	-	-	TRBJ1-4	TGTGCCAGTAGTATAGATGGGGCAAGGACTAATGAAAAACTGTTTTTT	CASSIDGARTNEKLFF
TRBV9	-	few	TRBJ2-7	TGTGCCAGCAGCCCCCATGGAGGGGCGCTAACCTACGAGCAGTACTTC	CASSPHGGALTYEQYF
TRBV7-9	-	-	TRBJ1-4	TGTGCCAGCAGCTCAGACAGGCGGAGTGAAAAACTGTTTTTT	CASSSDRRSEKLFF
TRBV30	TRBD1	-	TRBJ1-1	TGTGCCTGGAGTCAGGGGGCAGTAAACACTGAAGCTTTCTTT	CAWSQGAVNTEAFF
TRBV5-4	TRBD2	once	TRBJ2-1	TGTGCCAGCAGCTTGTTGGGGGGGTCCTACAATGAGCAGTTCTTC	CASSLLGGSYNEQFF
TRBV2	TRBD1	-	TRBJ2-3	TGTGCCAGCTCCATGCAGGGACAGCCTTTGGATACGCAGTATTTT	CASSMQGQPLDTQYF
TRBV5-4	TRBD1	-	TRBJ1-1	TGTGCCAGCAGCCTACCGGCAGGGGGCGCTGAAGCTTTCTTT	CASSLPAGGAEAFF
TRBV6-5	TRBD2	-	TRBJ2-5	TGTGCCAGCAGTTACTCCGCGGGGGGAGGAGAGACCCAGTACTTC	CASSYSAGGGETQYF
TRBV11-2	-	few	TRBJ2-7	TGTGCCAGCAGCTTAGAGACATCCGAGCAGTACTTC	CASSLETSEQYF
TRBV7-2	TRBD1	-	TRBJ1-1	TGTGCCAGCAGCTGGACAGGGAACACTGAAGCTTTCTTT	CASSWTGNTEAFF
TRBV19	-	once	TRBJ1-5	TGTGCCAGTAGTATGATGGGGCAGCGCAATCAGCCCCAGCATTTT	CASSMMGQRNQPQHF
TRBV6-6	-	-	TRBJ1-1	TGTGCCAGCAGTTCGGCACAGACGAACACTGAAGCTTTCTTT	CASSSAQTNTEAFF
TRBV5-6	TRBD1	-	TRBJ1-5	TGTGCCAGCAGAGCGCAGGGGGCGGGCAATCAGCCCCAGCATTTT	CASRAQGAGNQPQHF
TRBV5-5	-	-	TRBJ2-1	TGTGCCAGCAGCTTTTTTCCGGGACTGTCGGGCAATGAGCAGTTCTTC	CASSFFPGLSGNEQFF
TRBV2	-	-	TRBJ1-5	TGTGCCAGCACGGCAGGGGATAGCAATCAGCCCCAGCATTTT	CASTAGDSNQPQHF
TRBV29-1	TRBD1	once	TRBJ1-5	TGCAGCGTTGAAGAAGGGGACAGGGTGGAGCATTTT	CSVEEGDRVEHF
TRBV27	TRBD1	-	TRBJ2-7	TGTGCCAGCAGCTCGGGCAGGGGGCTCTACGAGCAGTACTTC	CASSSGRGLYEQYF
TRBV2	-	-	TRBJ2-2	TGTGCCAGCGTTCAGAACGCCGACACCGGGGAGCTGTTTTTT	CASVQNADTGELFF
TRBV5-1	TRBD1	-	TRBJ2-3	TGCGCCAGCAGCCCCGCAGGGGGCGGCGGGAGCACAGATACGCAGTATTTT	CASSPAGGGGSTDTQYF
TRBV10-3	-	-	TRBJ1-3	TGTGCCATCAGAGGGGGGGCTGGAAACACCATATATTTT	CAIRGGAGNTIYF
TRBV7-8	-	-	TRBJ1-2	TGTGCCAGCAGCCAGGACACTGTTGGCTACACCTTC	CASSQDTVGYTF
TRBV5-1	-	few	TRBJ1-1	TGCGCCAGCAGCGCCTCGGGGTTTAGTGAAGCTTTCTTT	CASSASGFSEAFF
TRBV18	-	-	TRBJ1-5	TGTGCCAGCTCACCATCAGGATCAGGGGCGCGAAGCAATCAGCCCCAGCATTTT	CASSPSGSGARSNQPQHF
TRBV15	TRBD1	once	TRBJ1-4	TGTGCCACCAGCAGTCACCGGGACAGCAATGAAAAACTGTTTTTT	CATSSHRDSNEKLFF
TRBV6-5	-	-	TRBJ2-7	TGTGCCAGCAGCCGAGGAGTAAACTCCTACGAGCAGTACTTC	CASSRGVNSYEQYF
TRBV5-6	-	-	TRBJ1-2	TGTGCCAGCAGCTTGGACAGGGCGACGTACTATGGCTACACCTTC	CASSLDRATYYGYTF
TRBV19	-	once	TRBJ2-7	TGTGCCAGTAGTTCGGACACAGCCGCGTCCGTGCAGTACTTC	CASSSDTAASVQYF
TRBV6-4	-	-	TRBJ1-3	TGTGCCAGCAGTGACTCAGGGACTTCTGGAAACACCATATATTTT	CASSDSGTSGNTIYF
TRBV5-1	-	-	TRBJ1-1	TGCGCCAGCAGCTTTAATATAGGGGAAGGGACTGAAGCTTTCTTT	CASSFNIGEGTEAFF
TRBV5-1	TRBD1	-	TRBJ1-6	TGCGCCAGCAGCTTAAGGACAGGGTCGGGTTCACCCCTCCACTTT	CASSLRTGSGSPLHF
TRBV11-2	-	once	TRBJ2-7	TGTGCCAGCAGCTCCACAGGTGACACCTACGAGCAGTACTTC	CASSSTGDTYEQYF
TRBV11-2	TRBD2	-	TRBJ2-7	TGTGCCAGCAGCCCCCTTATGGGACTAGCGGGGGACTACGAGCAGTACTTC	CASSPLMGLAGDYEQYF
TRBV18	-	once	TRBJ2-5	TGTGCCAGCTCACCCATAGCACAGGGTGAGACCCAGTACTTC	CASSPIAQGETQYF
TRBV5-1	TRBD1	-	TRBJ1-5	TGCGCCAGCAGCTCGACAGGGGACAATCAGCCCCAGCATTTT	CASSSTGDNQPQHF
TRBV4-1	-	-	TRBJ1-2	TGCGCCAGCAGCCAAGATCGGTCCGGGGACTATGGCTACACCTTC	CASSQDRSGDYGYTF
TRBV10-3	-	once	TRBJ1-2	TGTGCCATCAGTGAGTCTGTTGAGGGAAACTATGGCTACACCTTC	CAISESVEGNYGYTF